This TCR beta chain was found in a study of blood T cell repertoires in COVID-19 (dated by TCRdb to 2018 to 2020). Turning to the overall study: Samples covering the acute and convalescent phases of COVID-19 were provided by collaborators in the United States, Italy and Spain. The prospective study material was composed of cDNA or gDNA derived from T cells, B-cell-depleted T cells, or PBMCs. Deeply sampled blood TCRbeta repertoires from subjects exposed to, actively infected with, or recovered from COVID-19 were included in the dataset. The repertoires were made available in a free public database intended to serve as a resource for research on the immune response to SARS-CoV-2. Samples were obtained from the ongoing ImmuneRACE study (first 160 participants) and from roughly 1,300 subjects provided by 6 global collaborators. The sample metadata nearly always contained a de-identified subject ID, COVID-19 status, age in years and sex. Where available, HLA class I and class II types were obtained from metadata supplied by the sample provider rather than from assay-based typing. Study-wide findings and limitations: How much clinical and demographic metadata was included differed by source and by participant, and the metadata was provided uncurated.

TCRbeta CDR3 regions were amplified from genomic DNA by means of the immunoSEQ Assay, a bias-controlled multiplex PCR. The authors processed their data as follows. The number of nucleated cells in each sample was estimated by amplification of reference gene primers within the assay. Sequence reads were collapsed and filtered to measure the absolute abundance of every unique TCRbeta CDR3 rearrangement. For each sample, productive Simpson clonality was calculated as the square root of Simpson's diversity index over productive rearrangements. Imported from immuneACCESS, the table was reduced by TCRdb to in-frame sequences with V and J called. These copies leave out some clones; in studies compared against another copy, an unresolved V gene accounts for under half, and the cause of the remainder is not known. The D gene and trimming were derived from the DNA, and the V and J assignments and clone size from that table. Here the sample has some 250,000 clones; 70% to 90% occur a single time. Jointly, the top ten make up approximately 2% of the sample.

Enrolling through a virtual design, the prospective study's participants ranged in age from roughly 18 to 89 years and lived across more than 20 United States geographic areas. In the prospective study, participants were assigned to cohorts based on the clinical history participants reported in a screening survey and a study questionnaire. Recovered participants in ImmuneRACE Cohort 3 were defined as having two consecutive negative NP/OP PCR tests, clearance from a healthcare professional, or resolution of symptoms. In the prospective study, whole blood, serum and a nasopharyngeal or oropharyngeal swab were collected from each participant by mobile phlebotomists. Prospective study participants could optionally give additional blood draws and questionnaires over a roughly 2-month period. Before DNA extraction, blood samples from the prospective study were shipped at room temperature or frozen. From the cysteine through the phenylalanine, the CDR3 covers 15 amino acids. Here the CDR3 DNA is all that survives: 45 bases in frame from base 1. The germline V gene (reference sequence) provides CDR1 MNHEY and CDR2 SMNVEV. Trimming takes 5 bases from V and 3 bases from J, and the germline ends sit 16 bases apart.

Points on this clone: The antigen it recognizes is unknown. Nothing much larger sits one base from this clone, and base qualities are not available.

Material: PBMCs or T cells enriched from blood (not recorded which). The sequence links TRBV27 to TRBJ1-1; TRBD1 is a possible D gene, resting on 6 matching bases. The clonotype was recovered from a woman between 50 and 59 years old who had recovered from COVID-19. The CDR3 protein is CASSPLRGGDTEAFF. At the DNA level, the sequence is TGTGCCAGCAGTCCCCTGAGGGGGGGGGACACTGAAGCTTTCTTT.